Listed here are 21 T cell receptor beta chains from one sample, sequenced in a study of cytomegalovirus exposure and HLA in healthy donors (dated by TCRdb to 2016 to 2017). Library prep was done by the immunoSEQ multiplex PCR assay. For the multiplex PCR, a mixture combining 60 forward primers for TCR Vbeta segments and 13 reverse primers for TCR Jbeta segments was used. Held by TCRdb, this immuneACCESS table contains in-frame sequences only and omits some clones. Under half of the omission traces to an unresolved V gene where checked; the cause of the rest is unknown. The table for this sample lists 200,000 to 250,000 clones; roughly 80% of them were counted only once. About a sixth of the sample is taken by the ten largest. Sequenced: PBMCs. All receptors derive from a man between 40 and 49 years old in good health and CMV-seronegative.

The rearrangement links TRBV2 to TRBJ2-3, with TRBD2 identical over 11 bases. The junction had 4 bases not matched to a gene; V was cut back by 4 bases and J by 4 bases. CDR1 is SNHLY and CDR2 is FYNNEI in the germline V gene. The CDR3 spans 15 residues. CDR3 sequence (DNA): TGTGCCAGCAGTGGTGTAGCGGGAGGGGCAGATACGCAGTATTTT. Translated, it gives CASSGVAGGADTQYF.

This clone has a handful of counts. J is TRBJ1-5 and V is TRBV5-5; D is uncertain. The germline gives CDR1 SGHKS, CDR2 YYEKEE (reference sequence). The germline V and J ends were trimmed by 1 base and 0 bases, with 8 bases remaining between them. The CDR3 has 15 amino acids. CDR3 residues: CASSLYGYSNQPQHF. The CDR3 bases are TGTGCCAGCAGCTTGTACGGTTATAGCAATCAGCCCCAGCATTTT. Full variable domain (remainder filled in from reference TRBV5-5 and TRBJ1-5): DAGVTQSPTHLIKTRGQQVTLRCSPISGHKSVSWYQQVLGQGPQFIFQYYEKEERGRGNFPDRFSARQFPNYSSELNVNALLLGDSALYLCASSLYGYSNQPQHFGDGTRLSIL.

Written as DNA, the CDR3 is TGTGCCAGCAGCTTCATAGCGGGAGGCGACAATGAGCAGTTCTTC. Protein: CASSFIAGGDNEQFF. This sequence joins TRBV7-8 and TRBJ2-1; 10 bases line up with TRBD2. Trimming at V came to 3 bases and at J to 5 bases, leaving 4 bases not matched to a gene. Germline CDR1 and CDR2: SGHVS and FQNEAQ. The CDR3 is made up of 15 amino acids.

The J gene is TRBJ2-7, the V gene TRBV6-6, with TRBD2 matching 11 bases. CDR3 length equals 15 residues. After removal of 6 bases from V and 2 bases from J, the junction contained 6 bases not matched to a gene. In germline, CDR1 is MNHNY, CDR2 SVGAGI (reference sequence). CDR3 protein: CASRQTSGIAYEQYF. The CDR3 DNA sequence: TGTGCCAGCAGACAGACTAGCGGGATTGCCTACGAGCAGTACTTC.

The chain recombines TRBV27 with TRBJ1-4; 7 bases are a match to TRBD1. V shed 8 bases and J 3 bases; nucleotides not matched to a gene: 9. Germline CDR1 and CDR2: MNHEY and SMNVEV (reference sequence). The CDR3 spans 15 residues. The CDR3 nucleotides are TGTGCCAGCGCGCGAGACAGGGCTTCTAATGAAAAACTGTTTTTT. It yields the protein CASARDRASNEKLFF.

This clone showed up just a few times. V gene TRBV5-4 combines with J gene TRBJ2-5, with 10 bases that match TRBD2. The V segment lost 1 base and the J segment 2 bases; nucleotides outside the gene matches: 5. CDR1 and CDR2 from the germline V gene are SGHNT and YYREEE (reference sequence). The CDR3 consists of 16 residues. The CDR3 loop is CASSLLASGSQETQYF. In DNA form, the CDR3 reads TGTGCCAGCAGCTTGTTGGCTAGCGGGAGTCAAGAGACCCAGTACTTC.

The chain couples TRBV25-1 to TRBJ1-2; 7 nucleotides align to TRBD1. The V and J ends lost 3 bases and 3 bases, in that order; junction bases with no gene match: 4. Germline assignment: CDR1 MGHDK and CDR2 SYGVNS. The CDR3 has 14 residues. For the CDR3, the DNA is TGTGCCAGCAGTGAGTGGGACAGCGACTATGGCTACACCTTC. Protein product: CASSEWDSDYGYTF.

J is TRBJ1-2 and V is TRBV7-9; TRBD1 might be the D (5 bases). Trimming shortened V by 7 bases and J by 13 bases, and 19 bases separated the two germline ends. The CDR3 extends over 12 amino acids. In germline, CDR1 is SEHNR, CDR2 FQNEAQ (reference sequence). CDR3: CASNYGASEATF. In DNA form, the CDR3 reads TGTGCCAGCAACTACGGGGCTAGCGAAGCCACCTTC.

V is TRBV19 and J is TRBJ2-7; maybe TRBD1 (6 bases). V lost 3 bases to trimming and J lost 5 bases, with 14 bases between them. Germline lookup yields CDR1 LNHDA and CDR2 SQIVND (reference sequence). The CDR3 consists of 14 residues. The CDR3: CASSMWAGDDEQYF. CDR3 sequence (DNA): TGTGCCAGTAGTATGTGGGCAGGGGATGACGAGCAGTACTTC.

V is TRBV5-1 and J is TRBJ2-1, with 14 bases fitting TRBD2. The germline CDR1 and CDR2 sequences are SGHRS and YFSETQ. V lost 3 bases, J lost 1 base, and 3 bases stayed unmatched. The CDR3 sequence is 17 residues long. The CDR3 DNA reads as TGCGCCAGCAGCTGGGGACTAGCGGGAGATTCCTACAATGAGCAGTTCTTC. Translated, it gives CASSWGLAGDSYNEQFF.

This clone was seen a handful of times. The J gene is TRBJ2-7, the V gene TRBV7-7, with 10 bases that match TRBD1. The V gene's germline CDR1 is SSHAT and CDR2 FNYEAQ (reference sequence). The CDR3 runs 13 residues. After removal of 6 bases from V and 5 bases from J, the junction contained 4 bases not matched to a gene. The CDR3 is CASSRQGANEQYF. DNA of the CDR3: TGTGCCAGCAGTCGACAGGGGGCAAACGAGCAGTACTTC.

The sample holds one count of this clone. The CDR3 nucleotides read TGTGCCAGCAGTCAACCCAACAGTTACGAGCAGTACTTC. It is translated as CASSQPNSYEQYF. J is TRBJ2-7 and V is TRBV7-2; D is uncertain. There are 13 residues in the CDR3. CDR1 is SGHTA, CDR2 FQGNSA, per germline. With 6 bases removed from V and 4 bases from J, the gap between germline ends came to 13 bases.

J is TRBJ2-2 and V is TRBV28; a possible D gene is TRBD2 (6 bases). Trimming cost V 3 bases and J 5 bases, with 7 bases left between them. The CDR3 has 13 amino acids. Germline lookup yields CDR1 MDHEN and CDR2 SYDVKM. Written as DNA, the CDR3 is TGTGCCAGCAGTTTGGAGGGGACCGGGGAGCTGTTTTTT. It is translated as CASSLEGTGELFF.

V and J are TRBV27 and TRBJ1-1; the D gene is possibly TRBD1 (6 bases). Per the germline V gene, CDR1 is MNHEY and CDR2 is SMNVEV (reference sequence). The ends were cut back, 5 bases at V and 4 bases at J, with 11 bases in the middle. CDR3 length equals 13 residues. CDR3 DNA: TGTGCCAGCAGTACGGGACAACGCACTGAAGCTTTCTTT. Amino acids: CASSTGQRTEAFF.

The chain links TRBV6-5 to TRBJ2-1, with 8 bases aligning to TRBD1. The CDR3 covers 15 residues. Germline CDR1 and CDR2: MNHEY and SVGAGI. Trimming cost V 3 bases and J 8 bases; bases outside gene matches: 9. CDR3 sequence: CASSYLSGGGYEQFF. DNA for the CDR3: TGTGCCAGCAGTTATCTCTCAGGGGGCGGGTATGAGCAGTTCTTC.

This chain connects TRBV5-6 to TRBJ1-2, with D unclear. Trimming stripped 0 bases from V and 2 bases from J, with 11 bases between. The germline CDR1 and CDR2 sequences are SGHDT and YYEEEE. The CDR3 spans 15 residues. CDR3 sequence (DNA): TGTGCCAGCAGCTTGGGAGCTTGGGAGAACTATGGCTACACCTTC. Protein product: CASSLGAWENYGYTF.

The rearrangement uses TRBV5-6 and TRBJ2-1, with a tentative D call TRBD1 (5 bases). This CDR3 has 12 residues. Germline CDR1 and CDR2: SGHDT and YYEEEE. V lost 7 bases, J lost 4 bases, and 9 bases lay in between. The CDR3 protein is CASFDSYNEQFF. CDR3 sequence (DNA): TGTGCCAGCTTTGACAGTTACAATGAGCAGTTCTTC.

This clone is judged medium-sized. V is TRBV6-1 and J is TRBJ1-3; perhaps TRBD1 as D (5 bases). The CDR3 has 14 residues. The germline V and J ends were trimmed by 4 bases and 2 bases, with 9 bases remaining between them. From germline, CDR1 is MNHNS and CDR2 SASEGT. The CDR3 DNA follows: TGTGCCAGCAGTGCCCAGGGTCCTGGAAACACCATATATTTT. Amino acids: CASSAQGPGNTIYF.

This clone was seen only once. The J gene is TRBJ1-1, the V gene TRBV7-2; 9 nucleotides align to TRBD1. Germline lookup yields CDR1 SGHTA and CDR2 FQGNSA. J was trimmed by 0 bases and V by 0 bases; bases with no gene match: 8. This CDR3 region has 18 residues. For the CDR3, the DNA is TGTGCCAGCAGCTTAGCGCCGACAGGGGGGAGAATGAACACTGAAGCTTTCTTT. It codes for CASSLAPTGGRMNTEAFF.

This chain connects TRBV4-2 to TRBJ2-7; D uncertain. Looked up from germline, CDR1 is LGHNA and CDR2 is YNFKEQ. CDR3 length: 16 amino acids. Trimming pared 2 bases from V and 7 bases from J, leaving 21 bases between. The CDR3 protein is CASSQSVQTYPREQYF. The CDR3 DNA sequence: TGTGCCAGCAGCCAAAGTGTGCAGACCTATCCCAGGGAGCAGTACTTC.

This CDR3 is CASSSFLQGPLGGYTF. The CDR3 bases are TGTGCCAGCAGCTCCTTCCTACAGGGCCCCTTGGGGGGCTACACCTTC. This chain connects TRBV6-6 to TRBJ1-2; D is possibly TRBD1 (6 bases). The germline V gene has CDR1 MNHNY and CDR2 SVGAGI (reference sequence). Trimming left V 6 bases short and J 8 bases short, with 25 bases between. CDR3 length equals 16 residues.